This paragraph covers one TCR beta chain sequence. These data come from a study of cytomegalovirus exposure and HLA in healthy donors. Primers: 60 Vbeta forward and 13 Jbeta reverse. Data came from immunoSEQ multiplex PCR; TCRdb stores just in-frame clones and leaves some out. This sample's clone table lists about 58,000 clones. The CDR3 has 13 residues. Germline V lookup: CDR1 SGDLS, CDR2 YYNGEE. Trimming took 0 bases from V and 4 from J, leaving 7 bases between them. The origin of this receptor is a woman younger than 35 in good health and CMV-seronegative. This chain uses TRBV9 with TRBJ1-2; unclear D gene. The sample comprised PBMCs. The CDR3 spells CASSVGHLYGYTF. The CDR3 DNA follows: TGTGCCAGCAGCGTAGGGCACCTCTATGGCTACACCTTC.